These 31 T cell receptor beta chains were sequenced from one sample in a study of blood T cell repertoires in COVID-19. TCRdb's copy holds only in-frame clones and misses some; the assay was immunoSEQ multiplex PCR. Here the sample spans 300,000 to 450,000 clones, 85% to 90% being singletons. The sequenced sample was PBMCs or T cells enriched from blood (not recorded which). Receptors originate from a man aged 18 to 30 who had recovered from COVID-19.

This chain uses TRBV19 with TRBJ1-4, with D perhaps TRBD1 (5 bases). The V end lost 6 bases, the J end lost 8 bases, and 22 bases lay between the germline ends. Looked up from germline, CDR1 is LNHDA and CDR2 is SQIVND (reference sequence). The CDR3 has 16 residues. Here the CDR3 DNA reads TGTGCCAGTAGACAGGAGGCTGCCGGGGGTCGAGAAAAACTGTTTTTT. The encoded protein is CASRQEAAGGREKLFF.

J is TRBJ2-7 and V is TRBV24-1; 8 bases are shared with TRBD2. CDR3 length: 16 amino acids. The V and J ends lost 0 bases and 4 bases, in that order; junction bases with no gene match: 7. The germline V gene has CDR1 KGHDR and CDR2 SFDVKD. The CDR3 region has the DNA TGTGCCACCAGTGATTTGATTAAGCGGGAGTCGTACGAGCAGTACTTC. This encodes CATSDLIKRESYEQYF.

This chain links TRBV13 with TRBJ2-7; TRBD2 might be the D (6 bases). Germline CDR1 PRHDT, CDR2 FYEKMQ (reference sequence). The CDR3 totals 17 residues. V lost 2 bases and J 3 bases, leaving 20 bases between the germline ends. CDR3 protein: CASSLSDLAEKGYEQYF. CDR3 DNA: TGTGCCAGCAGCTTATCAGATTTAGCGGAGAAGGGCTACGAGCAGTACTTC.

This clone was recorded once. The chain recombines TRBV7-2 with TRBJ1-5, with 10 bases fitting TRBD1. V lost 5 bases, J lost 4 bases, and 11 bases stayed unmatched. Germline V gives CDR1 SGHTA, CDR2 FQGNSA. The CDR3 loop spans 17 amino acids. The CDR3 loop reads CASSLQTGGRGNQPQHF. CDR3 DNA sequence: TGTGCCAGCAGCCTTCAGACAGGGGGCAGGGGAAATCAGCCCCAGCATTTT.

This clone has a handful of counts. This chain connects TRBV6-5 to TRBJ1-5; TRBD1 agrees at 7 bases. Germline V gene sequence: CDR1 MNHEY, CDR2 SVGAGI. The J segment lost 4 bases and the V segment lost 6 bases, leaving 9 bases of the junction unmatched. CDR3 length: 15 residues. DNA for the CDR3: TGTGCCAGCAGCCTCACAGGGGCCGATAATCAGCCCCAGCATTTT. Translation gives CASSLTGADNQPQHF.

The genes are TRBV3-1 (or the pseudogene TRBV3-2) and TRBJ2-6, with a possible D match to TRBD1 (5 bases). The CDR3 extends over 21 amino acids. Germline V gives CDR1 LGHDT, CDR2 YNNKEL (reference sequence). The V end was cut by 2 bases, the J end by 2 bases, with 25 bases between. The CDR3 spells CASSQNPQQVLRWAGANVLTF. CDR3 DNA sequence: TGTGCCAGCAGCCAAAACCCCCAACAGGTGCTACGTTGGGCTGGGGCCAACGTCCTGACTTTC.

DNA for the CDR3: TGCGCCAGCAGCGAGGGACTAGCGGGCTTCTACGAGCAGTACTTC. This gives the protein CASSEGLAGFYEQYF. The chain combines TRBV4-1 with TRBJ2-7; 12 nucleotides line up with TRBD2. The V segment lost 5 bases and the J segment 3 bases; nucleotides outside the gene matches: 5. The germline CDR1 and CDR2 sequences are MGHRA and YSYEKL. This CDR3 is built from 15 residues.

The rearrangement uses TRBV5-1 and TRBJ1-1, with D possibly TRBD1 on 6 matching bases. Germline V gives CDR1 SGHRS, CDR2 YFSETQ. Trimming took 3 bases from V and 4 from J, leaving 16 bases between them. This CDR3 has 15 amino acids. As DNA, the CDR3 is TGCGCCAGCAGCTCGGGCCGGGGGGGCCTCACTGAAGCTTTCTTT. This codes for CASSSGRGGLTEAFF.

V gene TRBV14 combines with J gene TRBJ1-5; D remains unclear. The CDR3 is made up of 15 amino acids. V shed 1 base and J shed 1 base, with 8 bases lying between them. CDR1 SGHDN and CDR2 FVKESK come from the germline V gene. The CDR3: CASSQVPGSNQPQHF. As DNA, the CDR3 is TGTGCCAGCAGCCAAGTACCCGGGAGCAATCAGCCCCAGCATTTT.

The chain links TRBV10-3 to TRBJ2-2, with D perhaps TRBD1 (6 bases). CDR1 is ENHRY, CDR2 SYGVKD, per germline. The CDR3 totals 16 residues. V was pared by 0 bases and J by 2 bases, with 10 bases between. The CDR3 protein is CAISESVGGNTGELFF. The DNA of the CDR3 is TGTGCCATCAGTGAGTCGGTAGGGGGAAACACCGGGGAGCTGTTTTTT.

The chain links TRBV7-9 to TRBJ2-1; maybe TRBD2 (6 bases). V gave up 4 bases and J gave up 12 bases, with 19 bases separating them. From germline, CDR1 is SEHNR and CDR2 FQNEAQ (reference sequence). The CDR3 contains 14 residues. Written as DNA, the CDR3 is TGTGCCAGCAGCTCGACTAGACTCGACTTCGTGCAGTTCTTC. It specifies CASSSTRLDFVQFF.

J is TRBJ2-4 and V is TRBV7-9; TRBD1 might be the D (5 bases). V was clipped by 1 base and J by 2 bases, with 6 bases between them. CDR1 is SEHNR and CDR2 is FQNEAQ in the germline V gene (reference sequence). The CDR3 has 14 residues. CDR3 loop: CASSLEGTKNIQYF. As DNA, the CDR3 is TGTGCCAGCAGCTTAGAGGGGACCAAAAACATTCAGTACTTC.

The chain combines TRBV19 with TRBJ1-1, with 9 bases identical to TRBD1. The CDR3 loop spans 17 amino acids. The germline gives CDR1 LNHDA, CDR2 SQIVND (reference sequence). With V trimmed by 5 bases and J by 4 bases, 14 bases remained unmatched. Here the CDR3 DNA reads TGTGCCAGTAGTGCCCACCGGACAGGGGCCCGGGGCACTGAAGCTTTCTTT. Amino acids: CASSAHRTGARGTEAFF.

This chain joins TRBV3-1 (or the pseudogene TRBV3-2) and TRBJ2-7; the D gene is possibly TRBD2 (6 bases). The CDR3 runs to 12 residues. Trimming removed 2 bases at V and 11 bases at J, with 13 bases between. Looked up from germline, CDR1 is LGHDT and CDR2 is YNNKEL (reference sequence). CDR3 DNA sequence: TGTGCCAGCAGCCAATCCGGGGGAAGGGAGTACTTC. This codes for CASSQSGGREYF.

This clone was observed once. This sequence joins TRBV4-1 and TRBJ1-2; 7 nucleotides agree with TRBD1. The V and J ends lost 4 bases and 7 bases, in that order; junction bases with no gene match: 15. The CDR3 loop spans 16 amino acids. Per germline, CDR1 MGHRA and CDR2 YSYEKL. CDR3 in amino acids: CASSRIGMTGLAGYTF. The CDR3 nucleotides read TGCGCCAGCAGCCGAATAGGGATGACAGGGTTGGCTGGCTACACCTTC.

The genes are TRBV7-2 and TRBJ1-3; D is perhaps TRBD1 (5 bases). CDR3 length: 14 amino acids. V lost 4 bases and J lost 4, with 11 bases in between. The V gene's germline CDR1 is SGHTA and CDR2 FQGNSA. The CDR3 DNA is TGTGCCAGCAGCTCCATGGGGCCCGGAAACACCATATATTTT. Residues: CASSSMGPGNTIYF.

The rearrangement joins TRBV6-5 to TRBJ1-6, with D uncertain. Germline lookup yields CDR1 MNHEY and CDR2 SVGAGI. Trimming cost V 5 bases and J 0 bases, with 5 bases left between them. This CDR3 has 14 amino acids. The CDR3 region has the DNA TGTGCCAGCAGTACTGGCTCCTATAATTCACCCCTCCACTTT. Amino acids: CASSTGSYNSPLHF.

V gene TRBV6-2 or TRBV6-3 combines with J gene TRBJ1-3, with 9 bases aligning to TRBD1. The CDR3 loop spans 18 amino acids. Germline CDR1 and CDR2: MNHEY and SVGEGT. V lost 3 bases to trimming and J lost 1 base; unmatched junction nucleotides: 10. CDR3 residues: CASSYHGDRETSGNTIYF. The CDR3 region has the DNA TGTGCCAGCAGTTATCATGGGGACAGGGAGACTTCTGGAAACACCATATATTTT.

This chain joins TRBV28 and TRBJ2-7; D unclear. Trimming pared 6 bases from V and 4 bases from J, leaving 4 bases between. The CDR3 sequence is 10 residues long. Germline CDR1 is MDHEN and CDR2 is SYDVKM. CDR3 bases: TGTGCCAGCAGCCAATACGAGCAGTACTTC. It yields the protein CASSQYEQYF.

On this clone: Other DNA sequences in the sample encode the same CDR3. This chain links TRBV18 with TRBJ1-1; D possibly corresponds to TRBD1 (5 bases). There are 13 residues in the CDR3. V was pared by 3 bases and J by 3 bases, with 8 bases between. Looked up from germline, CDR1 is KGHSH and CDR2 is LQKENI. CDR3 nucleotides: TGTGCCAGCTCACCGGGGCAGGACACTGAAGCTTTCTTT. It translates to CASSPGQDTEAFF. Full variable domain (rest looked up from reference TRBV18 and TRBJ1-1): NAGVMQNPRHLVRRRGQEARLRCSPMKGHSHVYWYRQLPEEGLKFMVYLQKENIIDESGMPKERFSAEFPKEGPSILRIQQVVRGDSAAYFCASSPGQDTEAFFGQGTRLTVV.

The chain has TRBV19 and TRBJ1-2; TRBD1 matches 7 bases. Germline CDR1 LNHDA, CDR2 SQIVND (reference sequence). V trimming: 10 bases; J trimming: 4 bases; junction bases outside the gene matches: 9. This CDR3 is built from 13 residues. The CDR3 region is CATVSQGTYGYTF. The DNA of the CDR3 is TGTGCCACCGTATCACAGGGGACCTATGGCTACACCTTC. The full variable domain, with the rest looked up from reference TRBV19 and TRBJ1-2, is DGGITQSPKYLFRKEGQNVTLSCEQNLNHDAMYWYRQDPGQGLRLIYYSQIVNDFQKGDIAEGYSVSREKKESFPLTVTSAQKNPTAFYLCATVSQGTYGYTFGSGTRLTVV.

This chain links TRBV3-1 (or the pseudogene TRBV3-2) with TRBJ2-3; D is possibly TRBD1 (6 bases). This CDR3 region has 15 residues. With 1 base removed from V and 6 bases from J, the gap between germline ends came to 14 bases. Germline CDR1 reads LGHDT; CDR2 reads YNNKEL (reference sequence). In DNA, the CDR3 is TGTGCCAGCAGCCAAGCACACAGGGTAGGGGATACGCAGTATTTT. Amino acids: CASSQAHRVGDTQYF.

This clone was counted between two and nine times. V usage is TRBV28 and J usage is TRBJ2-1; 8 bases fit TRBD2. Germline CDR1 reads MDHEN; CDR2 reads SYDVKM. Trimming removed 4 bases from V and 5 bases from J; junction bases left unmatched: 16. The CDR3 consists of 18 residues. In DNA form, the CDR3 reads TGTGCCAGCAGTTCGTACCTGAGTTGGCGGGGGGTTGACAATGAGCAGTTCTTC. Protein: CASSSYLSWRGVDNEQFF.

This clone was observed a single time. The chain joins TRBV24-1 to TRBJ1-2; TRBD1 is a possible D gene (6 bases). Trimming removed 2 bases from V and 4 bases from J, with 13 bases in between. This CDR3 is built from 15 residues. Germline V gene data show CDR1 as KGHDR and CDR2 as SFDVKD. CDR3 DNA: TGTGCCACCAGTGATTCCTACAGGGCTGGCTATGGCTACACCTTC. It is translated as CATSDSYRAGYGYTF.

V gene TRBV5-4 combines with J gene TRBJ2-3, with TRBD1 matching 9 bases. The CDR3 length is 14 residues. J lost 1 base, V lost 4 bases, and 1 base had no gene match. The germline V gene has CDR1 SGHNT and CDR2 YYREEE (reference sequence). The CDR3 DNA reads TGTGCCAGCAGCCGGGACAGGGGCACAGATACGCAGTATTTT. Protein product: CASSRDRGTDTQYF.

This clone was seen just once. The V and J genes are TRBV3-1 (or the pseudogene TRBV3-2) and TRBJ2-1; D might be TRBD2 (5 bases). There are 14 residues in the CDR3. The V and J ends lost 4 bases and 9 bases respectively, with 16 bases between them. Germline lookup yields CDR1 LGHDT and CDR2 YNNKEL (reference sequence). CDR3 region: CASSLGRGFSEQFF. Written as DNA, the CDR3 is TGTGCCAGCAGCCTGGGCCGGGGTTTTAGTGAGCAGTTCTTC.

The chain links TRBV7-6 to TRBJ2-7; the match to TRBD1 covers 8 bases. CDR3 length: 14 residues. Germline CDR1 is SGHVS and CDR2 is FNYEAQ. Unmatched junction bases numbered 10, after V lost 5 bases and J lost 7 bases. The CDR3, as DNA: TGTGCCAGCAGCCCCCGGACAGGGACTGGTGAGCAGTACTTC. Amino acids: CASSPRTGTGEQYF.

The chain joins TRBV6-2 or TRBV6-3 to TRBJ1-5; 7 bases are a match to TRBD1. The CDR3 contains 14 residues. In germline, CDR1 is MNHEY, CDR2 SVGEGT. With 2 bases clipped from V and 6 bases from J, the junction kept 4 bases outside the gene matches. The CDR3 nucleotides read TGTGCCAGCAGTTACACGAGACAGGGTCAGCCCCAGCATTTT. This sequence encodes CASSYTRQGQPQHF.

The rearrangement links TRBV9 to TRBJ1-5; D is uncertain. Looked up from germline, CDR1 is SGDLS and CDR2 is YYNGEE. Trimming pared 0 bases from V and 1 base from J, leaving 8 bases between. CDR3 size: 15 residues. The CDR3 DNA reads TGTGCCAGCAGCGTAGATGGACTGAGCAATCAGCCCCAGCATTTT. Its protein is CASSVDGLSNQPQHF.

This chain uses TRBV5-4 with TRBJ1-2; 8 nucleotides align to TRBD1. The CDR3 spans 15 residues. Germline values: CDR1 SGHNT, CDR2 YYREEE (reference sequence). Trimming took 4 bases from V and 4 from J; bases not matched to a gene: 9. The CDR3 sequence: CASSGEDRESYGYTF. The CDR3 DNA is TGTGCCAGCAGCGGAGAGGACAGGGAAAGCTATGGCTACACCTTC.

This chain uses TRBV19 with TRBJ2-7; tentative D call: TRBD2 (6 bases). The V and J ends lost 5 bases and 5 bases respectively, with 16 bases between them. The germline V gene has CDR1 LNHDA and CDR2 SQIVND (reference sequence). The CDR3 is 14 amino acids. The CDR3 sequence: CASSAGPWEHEQYF. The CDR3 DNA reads TGTGCCAGTAGTGCGGGACCCTGGGAGCACGAGCAGTACTTC.